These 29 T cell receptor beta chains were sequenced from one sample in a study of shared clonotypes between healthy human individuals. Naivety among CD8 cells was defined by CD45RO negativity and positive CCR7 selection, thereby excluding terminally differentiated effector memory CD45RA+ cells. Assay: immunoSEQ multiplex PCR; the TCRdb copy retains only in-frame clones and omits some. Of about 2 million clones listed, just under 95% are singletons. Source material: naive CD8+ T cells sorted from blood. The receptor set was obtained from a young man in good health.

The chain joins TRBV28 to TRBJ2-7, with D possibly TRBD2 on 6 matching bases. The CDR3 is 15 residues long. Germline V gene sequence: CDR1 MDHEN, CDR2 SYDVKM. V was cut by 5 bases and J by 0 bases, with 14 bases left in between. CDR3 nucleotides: TGTGCCAGCAGTATGGAGGGGTACCTCTCCTACGAGCAGTACTTC. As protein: CASSMEGYLSYEQYF.

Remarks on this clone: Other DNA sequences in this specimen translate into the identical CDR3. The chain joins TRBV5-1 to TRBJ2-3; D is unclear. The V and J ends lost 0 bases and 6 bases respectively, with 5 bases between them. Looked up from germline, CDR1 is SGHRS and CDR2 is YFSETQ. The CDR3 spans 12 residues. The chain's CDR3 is CASSLGVDTQYF. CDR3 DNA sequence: TGCGCCAGCAGCTTGGGGGTGGATACGCAGTATTTT.

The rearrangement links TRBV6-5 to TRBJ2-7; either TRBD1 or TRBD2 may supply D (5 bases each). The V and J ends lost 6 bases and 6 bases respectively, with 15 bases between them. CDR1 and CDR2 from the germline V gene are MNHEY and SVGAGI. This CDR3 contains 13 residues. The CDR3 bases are TGTGCCAGCAGCCCGCAGGGCAGCGGCGAGCAGTACTTC. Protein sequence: CASSPQGSGEQYF.

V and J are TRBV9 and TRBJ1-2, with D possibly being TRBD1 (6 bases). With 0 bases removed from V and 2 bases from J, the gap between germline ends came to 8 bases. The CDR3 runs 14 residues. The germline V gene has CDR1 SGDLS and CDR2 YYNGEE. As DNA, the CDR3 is TGTGCCAGCAGCGTAGCCAGGGGAAACTATGGCTACACCTTC. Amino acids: CASSVARGNYGYTF. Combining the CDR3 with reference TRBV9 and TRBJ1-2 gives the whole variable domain DSGVTQTPKHLITATGQRVTLRCSPRSGDLSVYWYQQSLDQGLQFLIQYYNGEERAKGNILERFSAQQFPDLHSELNLSSLELGDSALYFCASSVARGNYGYTFGSGTRLTVV.

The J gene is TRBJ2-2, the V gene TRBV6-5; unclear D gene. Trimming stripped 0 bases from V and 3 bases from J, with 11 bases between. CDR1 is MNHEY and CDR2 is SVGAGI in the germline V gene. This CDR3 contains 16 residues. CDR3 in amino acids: CASSYSSPDYTGELFF. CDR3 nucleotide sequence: TGTGCCAGCAGTTACTCGAGCCCTGATTACACCGGGGAGCTGTTTTTT.

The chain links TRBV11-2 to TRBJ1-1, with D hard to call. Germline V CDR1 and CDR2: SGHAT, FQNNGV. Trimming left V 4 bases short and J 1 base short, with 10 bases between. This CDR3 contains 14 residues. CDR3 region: CASSSSEGNTEAFF. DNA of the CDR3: TGTGCCAGCAGCTCATCCGAGGGGAACACTGAAGCTTTCTTT. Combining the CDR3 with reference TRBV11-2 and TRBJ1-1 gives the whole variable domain EAGVAQSPRYKIIEKRQSVAFWCNPISGHATLYWYQQILGQGPKLLIQFQNNGVVDDSQLPKDRFSAERLKGVDSTLKIQPAKLEDSAVYLCASSSSEGNTEAFFGQGTRLTVV.

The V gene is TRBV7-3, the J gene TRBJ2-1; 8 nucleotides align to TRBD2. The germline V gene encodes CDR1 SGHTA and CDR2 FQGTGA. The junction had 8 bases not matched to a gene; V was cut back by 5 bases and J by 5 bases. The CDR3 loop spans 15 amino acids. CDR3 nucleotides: TGTGCCAGCAGCCCGGATCCGGGGGGGCACAATGAGCAGTTCTTC. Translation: CASSPDPGGHNEQFF.

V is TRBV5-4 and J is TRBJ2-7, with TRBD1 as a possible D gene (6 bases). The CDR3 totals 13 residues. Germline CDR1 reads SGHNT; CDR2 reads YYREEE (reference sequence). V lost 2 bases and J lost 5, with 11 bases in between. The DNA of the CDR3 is TGTGCCAGCAGCTTAGATGGGGGCGACGAGCAGTACTTC. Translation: CASSLDGGDEQYF.

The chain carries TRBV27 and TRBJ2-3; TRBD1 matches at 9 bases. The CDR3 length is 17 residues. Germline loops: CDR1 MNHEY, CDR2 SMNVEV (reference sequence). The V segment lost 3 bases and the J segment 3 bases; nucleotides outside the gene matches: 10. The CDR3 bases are TGTGCCAGCAGTTTGGGCCCGGGACAGGGTTTTACAGATACGCAGTATTTT. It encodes CASSLGPGQGFTDTQYF.

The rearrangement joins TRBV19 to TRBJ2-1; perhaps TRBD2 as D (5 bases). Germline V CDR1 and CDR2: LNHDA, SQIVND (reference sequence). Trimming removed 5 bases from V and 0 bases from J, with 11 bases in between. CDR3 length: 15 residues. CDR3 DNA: TGTGCCAGTAGTTGGCGGGCCAGCTCCTACAATGAGCAGTTCTTC. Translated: CASSWRASSYNEQFF.

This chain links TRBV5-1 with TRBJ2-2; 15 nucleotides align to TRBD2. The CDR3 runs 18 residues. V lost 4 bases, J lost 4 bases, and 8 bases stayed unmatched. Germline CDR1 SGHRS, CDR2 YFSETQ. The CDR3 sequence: CASSTGLAGGPSTGELFF. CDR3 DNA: TGCGCCAGCAGCACAGGACTAGCGGGGGGGCCGAGCACCGGGGAGCTGTTTTTT.

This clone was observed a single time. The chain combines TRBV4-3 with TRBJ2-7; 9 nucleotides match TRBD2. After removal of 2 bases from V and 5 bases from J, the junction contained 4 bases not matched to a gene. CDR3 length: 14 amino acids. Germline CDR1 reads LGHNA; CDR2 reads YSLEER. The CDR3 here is CASSQIAGDHEQYF. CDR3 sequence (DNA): TGCGCCAGCAGCCAAATAGCGGGAGACCACGAGCAGTACTTC.

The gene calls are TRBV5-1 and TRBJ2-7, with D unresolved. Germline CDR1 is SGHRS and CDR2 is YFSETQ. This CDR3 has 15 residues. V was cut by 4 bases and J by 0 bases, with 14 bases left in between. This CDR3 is CASSLTTGSSYEQYF. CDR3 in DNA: TGCGCCAGCAGCCTAACGACGGGTAGCTCCTACGAGCAGTACTTC. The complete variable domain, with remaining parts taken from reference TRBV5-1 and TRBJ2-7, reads KAGVTQTPRYLIKTRGQQVTLSCSPISGHRSVSWYQQTPGQGLQFLFEYFSETQRNKGNFPGRFSGRQFSNSRSEMNVSTLELGDSALYLCASSLTTGSSYEQYFGPGTRLTVT.

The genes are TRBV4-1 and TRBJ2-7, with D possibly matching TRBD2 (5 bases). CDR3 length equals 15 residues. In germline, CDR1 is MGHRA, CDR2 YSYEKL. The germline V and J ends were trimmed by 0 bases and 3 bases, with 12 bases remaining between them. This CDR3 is CASSQEEAAVYEQYF. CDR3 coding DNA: TGCGCCAGCAGCCAAGAGGAGGCAGCCGTCTACGAGCAGTACTTC.

DNA of the CDR3: TGTGCCAGCAACGGAGATGGGGGGCGAAATGGCTACACCTTC. It codes for CASNGDGGRNGYTF. The chain joins TRBV28 to TRBJ1-2, with D tentatively TRBD1 (6 bases). CDR1 and CDR2 from the germline V gene are MDHEN and SYDVKM. The V gene lost 7 bases and the J gene lost 6 bases, with 18 bases spanning the gap. The CDR3 spans 14 residues.

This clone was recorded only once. DNA for the CDR3: TGTGCCAGCAGGGCAGGGGAAGAGACCCAGTACTTC. It codes for CASRAGEETQYF. This chain uses TRBV2 with TRBJ2-5, with D tentatively TRBD1 (6 bases). The V and J ends lost 6 bases and 3 bases respectively, with 8 bases between them. CDR1 is SNHLY and CDR2 is FYNNEI in the germline V gene. CDR3 length: 12 residues.

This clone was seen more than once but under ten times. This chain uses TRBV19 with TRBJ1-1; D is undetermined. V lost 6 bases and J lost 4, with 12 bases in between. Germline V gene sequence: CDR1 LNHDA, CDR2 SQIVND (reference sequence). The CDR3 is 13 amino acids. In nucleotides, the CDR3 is TGTGCCAGTAGGATGGACCGCCGCACTGAAGCTTTCTTT. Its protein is CASRMDRRTEAFF.

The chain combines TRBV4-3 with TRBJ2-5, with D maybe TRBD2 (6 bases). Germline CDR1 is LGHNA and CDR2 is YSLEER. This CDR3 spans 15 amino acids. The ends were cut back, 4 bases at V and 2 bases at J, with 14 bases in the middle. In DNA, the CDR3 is TGCGCCAGCAGCCTATCAACCGGACTACAAGAGACCCAGTACTTC. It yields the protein CASSLSTGLQETQYF.

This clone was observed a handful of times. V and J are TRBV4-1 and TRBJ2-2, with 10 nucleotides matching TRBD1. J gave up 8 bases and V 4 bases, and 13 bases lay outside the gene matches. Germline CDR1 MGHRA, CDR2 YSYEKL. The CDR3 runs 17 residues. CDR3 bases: TGCGCCAGCAGCCCCGGGGCAGGGACAGGGGACATTGGGGAGCTGTTTTTT. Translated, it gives CASSPGAGTGDIGELFF.

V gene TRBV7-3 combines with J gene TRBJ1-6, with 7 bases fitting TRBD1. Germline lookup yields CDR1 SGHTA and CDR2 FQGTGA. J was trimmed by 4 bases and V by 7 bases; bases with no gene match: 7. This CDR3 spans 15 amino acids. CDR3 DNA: TGTGCCAGCAAGAGGGGGCCAGGATATAATTCACCCCTCCACTTT. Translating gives CASKRGPGYNSPLHF.

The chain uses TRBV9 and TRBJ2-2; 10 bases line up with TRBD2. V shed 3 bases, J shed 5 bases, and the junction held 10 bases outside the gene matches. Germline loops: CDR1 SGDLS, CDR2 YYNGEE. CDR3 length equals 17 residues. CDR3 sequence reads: CASSDTSSGRATGELFF. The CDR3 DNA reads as TGTGCCAGCAGCGATACCTCTAGCGGGAGAGCTACCGGGGAGCTGTTTTTT.

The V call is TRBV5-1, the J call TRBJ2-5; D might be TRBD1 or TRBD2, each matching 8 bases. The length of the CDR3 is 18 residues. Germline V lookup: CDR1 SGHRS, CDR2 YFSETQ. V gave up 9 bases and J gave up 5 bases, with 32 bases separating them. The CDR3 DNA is TGCGCCACGGGAGGGGGGACATGGGACAGGCGCCTGAGGGAGACCCAGTACTTC. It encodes CATGGGTWDRRLRETQYF.

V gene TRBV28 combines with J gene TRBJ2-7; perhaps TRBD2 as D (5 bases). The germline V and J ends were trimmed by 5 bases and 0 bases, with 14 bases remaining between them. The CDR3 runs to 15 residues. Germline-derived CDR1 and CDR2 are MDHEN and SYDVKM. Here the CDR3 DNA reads TGTGCCAGCAGTGGGTGGGCGGGCTTCTCCTACGAGCAGTACTTC. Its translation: CASSGWAGFSYEQYF.

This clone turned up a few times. In DNA, the CDR3 is TGTGCCAGCAGCGGACTAGCGGGAGGGCCCCACGAGCAGTACTTC. This encodes CASSGLAGGPHEQYF. V and J are TRBV9 and TRBJ2-7, with TRBD2 matching 14 bases. Germline V CDR1 and CDR2: SGDLS, YYNGEE. The CDR3 runs to 15 residues. V gave up 3 bases and J gave up 5 bases; unmatched junction bases: 4.

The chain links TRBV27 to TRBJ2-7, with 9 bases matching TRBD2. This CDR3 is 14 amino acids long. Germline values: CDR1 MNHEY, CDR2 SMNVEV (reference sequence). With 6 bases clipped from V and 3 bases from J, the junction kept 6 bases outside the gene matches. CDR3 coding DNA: TGTGCCAGCAGGGCGGGGGGGCCATTCTACGAGCAGTACTTC. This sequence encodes CASRAGGPFYEQYF.

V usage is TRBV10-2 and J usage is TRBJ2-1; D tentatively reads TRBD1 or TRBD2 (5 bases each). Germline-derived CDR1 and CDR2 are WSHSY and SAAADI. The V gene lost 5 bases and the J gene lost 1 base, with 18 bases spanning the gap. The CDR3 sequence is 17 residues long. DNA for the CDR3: TGCGCCAGCAGTATGGAAGGCGAGGGGCCTTCCTACAATGAGCAGTTCTTC. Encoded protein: CASSMEGEGPSYNEQFF.

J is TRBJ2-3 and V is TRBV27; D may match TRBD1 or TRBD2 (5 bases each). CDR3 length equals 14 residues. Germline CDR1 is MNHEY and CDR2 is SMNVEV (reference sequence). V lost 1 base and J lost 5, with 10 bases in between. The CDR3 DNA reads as TGTGCCAGCAGTTTATTCGGGGCTGGAGATACGCAGTATTTT. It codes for CASSLFGAGDTQYF.

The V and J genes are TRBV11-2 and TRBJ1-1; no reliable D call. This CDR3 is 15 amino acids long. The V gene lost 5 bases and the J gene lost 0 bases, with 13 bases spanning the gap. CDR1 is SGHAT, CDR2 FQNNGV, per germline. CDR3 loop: CASSHWAYLNTEAFF. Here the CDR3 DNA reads TGTGCCAGCAGCCACTGGGCCTACTTGAACACTGAAGCTTTCTTT.

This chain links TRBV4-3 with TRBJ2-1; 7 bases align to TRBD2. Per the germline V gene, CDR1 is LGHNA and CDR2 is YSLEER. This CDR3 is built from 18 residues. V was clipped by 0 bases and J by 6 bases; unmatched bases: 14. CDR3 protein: CASSQDSVGLAEGNEQFF. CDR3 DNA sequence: TGCGCCAGCAGCCAAGATAGTGTGGGCCTAGCGGAGGGCAATGAGCAGTTCTTC.